A single sample is the source of the 25 T cell receptor beta chains below, sequenced in a study of shared clonotypes between healthy human individuals (dated by TCRdb to 2018 to 2020). Library method: the immunoSEQ multiplex PCR assay. Imported from immuneACCESS, the table was reduced by TCRdb to in-frame sequences with V and J called. These copies leave out some clones; in studies compared against another copy, an unresolved V gene accounts for under half, and the cause of the remainder is not known. The sample table lists about 710,000 clones, about two thirds of them with a count of one. Under 2% of the sample lies in the top ten. Sequenced material: memory CD4+ T cells sorted from blood. Per the publication, the cell subset or site label means: CD45RA-negative fraction. These receptors were obtained from a woman younger than 45 in good health.

This clone occurred a few times. The V call is TRBV4-2, the J call TRBJ2-3; a weak D match, TRBD2 (6 bases). The germline gives CDR1 LGHNA, CDR2 YNFKEQ. The V and J ends lost 0 bases and 4 bases respectively, with 20 bases between them. There are 18 residues in the CDR3. For the CDR3, the DNA is TGTGCCAGCAGCCAAGAGCTTCAGAGGCGGGGATGGGCAGATACGCAGTATTTT. Its translation is CASSQELQRRGWADTQYF.

This rearrangement joins TRBV5-4 to TRBJ2-7; no definite D call. V was cut by 3 bases and J by 0 bases, with 7 bases left in between. Germline assignment: CDR1 SGHNT and CDR2 YYREEE (reference sequence). This CDR3 is built from 13 residues. The CDR3 sequence is CASSYGDSYEQYF. In nucleotides, the CDR3 is TGTGCCAGCAGCTACGGCGACTCCTACGAGCAGTACTTC.

This clone has more than one count but fewer than ten. The CDR3, as DNA: TGTGCCAGCAGTGTCAACGGGGGGCCGGTTGGTGAAGCTTTCTTT. Protein product: CASSVNGGPVGEAFF. This rearrangement joins TRBV11-1 to TRBJ1-1, with D tentatively TRBD1 (6 bases). CDR1 is SGHAT, CDR2 FQDESV, per germline (reference sequence). The germline V and J ends were trimmed by 6 bases and 7 bases, with 21 bases remaining between them. This CDR3 comprises 15 residues. The whole variable domain, remainder taken from reference TRBV11-1 and TRBJ1-1, is EAEVAQSPRYKITEKSQAVAFWCDPISGHATLYWYRQILGQGPELLVQFQDESVVDDSQLPKDRFSAERLKGVDSTLKIQPAELGDSAMYLCASSVNGGPVGEAFFGQGTRLTVV.

The chain employs TRBV5-4 and TRBJ2-3; TRBD1 or TRBD2 may be the D gene (6 bases each). This CDR3 has 16 amino acids. CDR1 is SGHNT and CDR2 is YYREEE in the germline V gene (reference sequence). V was clipped by 5 bases and J by 3 bases, with 19 bases between them. The CDR3 DNA reads as TGTGCCAGCAGAATCTTCGGGGGCGCGGGGACAGATACGCAGTATTTT. This gives the protein CASRIFGGAGTDTQYF.

J is TRBJ2-6 and V is TRBV5-1; 8 positions match TRBD1. After removal of 4 bases from V and 2 bases from J, the junction contained 2 bases not matched to a gene. Germline CDR1 and CDR2: SGHRS and YFSETQ. CDR3 length equals 15 residues. The CDR3 reads CASSPGQAGANVLTF. For the CDR3, the DNA is TGCGCCAGCAGCCCGGGACAGGCTGGGGCCAACGTCCTGACTTTC.

The V and J genes are TRBV7-6 and TRBJ1-3; D not certain. Germline lookup yields CDR1 SGHVS and CDR2 FNYEAQ. There are 19 residues in the CDR3. V was clipped by 2 bases and J by 0 bases, with 20 bases between them. CDR3 amino acids: CASSLSSGIFSVSGNTIYF. The DNA for the CDR3 is TGTGCCAGCAGCTTAAGTTCGGGGATTTTTTCCGTCTCTGGAAACACCATATATTTT.

The chain employs TRBV28 and TRBJ1-5, with unresolved D. Germline V gene sequence: CDR1 MDHEN, CDR2 SYDVKM. Trimming stripped 5 bases from V and 0 bases from J, with 11 bases between. This CDR3 is 15 amino acids long. The CDR3 here is CASSHGGHSNQPQHF. Written as DNA, the CDR3 is TGTGCCAGCAGTCACGGAGGCCATAGCAATCAGCCCCAGCATTTT.

The chain couples TRBV11-2 to TRBJ1-3; D is possibly TRBD1 (5 bases). The CDR3 runs to 17 residues. CDR1 and CDR2 (germline): SGHAT, FQNNGV. V lost 1 base to trimming and J lost 0 bases, with 13 bases between them. CDR3 protein: CASSLAQTEASGNTIYF. Written as DNA, the CDR3 is TGTGCCAGCAGCTTAGCTCAGACAGAGGCCTCTGGAAACACCATATATTTT.

This chain joins TRBV6-1 and TRBJ1-5; 7 nucleotides line up with TRBD1. Germline assignment: CDR1 MNHNS and CDR2 SASEGT. The CDR3 is 15 residues long. The V and J ends lost 3 bases and 1 base, in that order; junction bases with no gene match: 3. CDR3 amino acids: CASSEDRRSNQPQHF. The CDR3 DNA sequence: TGTGCCAGCAGTGAGGACAGGAGGAGCAATCAGCCCCAGCATTTT.

The chain recombines TRBV5-1 with TRBJ2-3; 8 nucleotides align to TRBD1. J was trimmed by 6 bases and V by 1 base; bases with no gene match: 10. This CDR3 contains 16 residues. CDR1 SGHRS and CDR2 YFSETQ come from the germline V gene. The CDR3 nucleotides read TGCGCCAGCAGCTTGAGGGCCGACAGGGGCAGGGATACGCAGTATTTT. Its protein product is CASSLRADRGRDTQYF.

This chain links TRBV4-1 with TRBJ2-1; weak D call: TRBD1 (5 bases). V shed 5 bases and J shed 3 bases, with 20 bases lying between them. CDR1 and CDR2 (germline): MGHRA, YSYEKL. There are 17 residues in the CDR3. DNA for the CDR3: TGCGCCAGCAGCTACTACTTTTCAGGGAAGGGCTACAATGAGCAGTTCTTC. Its translation: CASSYYFSGKGYNEQFF.

The CDR3 DNA sequence: TGCAGCGTTGATCCACTTTTTAGCTCCTACAATGAGCAGTTCTTC. Protein: CSVDPLFSSYNEQFF. The rearrangement uses TRBV29-1 and TRBJ2-1; D not resolved. V lost 3 bases, J lost 0 bases, and 12 bases lay in between. Germline V gene data show CDR1 as SQVTM and CDR2 as ANQGSEA. The CDR3 sequence is 15 residues long.

The V call is TRBV18, the J call TRBJ2-1; 11 positions agree with TRBD2. The CDR3 is made up of 15 amino acids. Per the germline V gene, CDR1 is KGHSH and CDR2 is LQKENI. The trim removed 4 bases at V and 7 bases at J, leaving 6 bases unmatched. DNA for the CDR3: TGTGCCAGCTCACTGACTAGCGGGACGGGGAATGAGCAGTTCTTC. It codes for CASSLTSGTGNEQFF.

As to this clone: The sample has other DNA sequences that encode this CDR3 too. The chain combines TRBV18 with TRBJ2-3, with D perhaps matching TRBD1 or TRBD2 (5 bases each). The CDR3 is 15 residues long. Germline CDR1 is KGHSH and CDR2 is LQKENI. V shed 3 bases and J shed 1 base, with 11 bases lying between them. CDR3 protein: CASSPTVGGTDTQYF. The CDR3, as DNA: TGTGCCAGCTCACCTACGGTGGGGGGCACAGATACGCAGTATTTT.

V usage is TRBV15 and J usage is TRBJ2-3; D uncertain. Trimming cost V 1 base and J 0 bases, with 11 bases left between them. CDR3 length equals 16 residues. Germline V CDR1 and CDR2: LNHNV, YYDKDF (reference sequence). The CDR3 here is CATSRGPGTSTDTQYF. In DNA form, the CDR3 reads TGTGCCACCAGCAGAGGGCCCGGAACTAGCACAGATACGCAGTATTTT. The whole variable domain, remainder taken from reference TRBV15 and TRBJ2-3, is DAMVIQNPRYQVTQFGKPVTLSCSQTLNHNVMYWYQQKSSQAPKLLFHYYDKDFNNEADTPDNFQSRRPNTSFCFLDIRSPGLGDTAMYLCATSRGPGTSTDTQYFGPGTRLTVL.

The J gene is TRBJ2-3, the V gene TRBV6-5; D gene uncertain. This CDR3 comprises 13 residues. The germline CDR1 and CDR2 sequences are MNHEY and SVGAGI. The germline V and J ends were trimmed by 6 bases and 1 base, with 8 bases remaining between them. The CDR3 is CASREFGTDTQYF. The CDR3 DNA follows: TGTGCCAGCAGGGAGTTTGGCACAGATACGCAGTATTTT.

The genes are TRBV7-9 and TRBJ2-2; 10 bases line up with TRBD1. The CDR3 contains 18 residues. V shed 4 bases, J shed 0 bases, and the junction held 8 bases outside the gene matches. Germline lookup yields CDR1 SEHNR and CDR2 FQNEAQ (reference sequence). This CDR3 reads CASSYPPGQGSNTGELFF. CDR3 sequence (DNA): TGTGCCAGCAGCTATCCCCCGGGACAGGGGTCGAACACCGGGGAGCTGTTTTTT.

The chain combines TRBV29-1 with TRBJ1-1; TRBD1 agrees at 9 bases. The CDR3 is made up of 13 amino acids. Germline trimming cut 7 bases from V and 4 bases from J; bases unmatched to any gene: 7. The germline gives CDR1 SQVTM, CDR2 ANQGSEA. CDR3 region: CSAYRGQGTEAFF. For the CDR3, the DNA is TGCAGCGCTTACAGGGGGCAGGGCACTGAAGCTTTCTTT.

This sequence joins TRBV2 and TRBJ2-1; D is unclear. Germline lookup yields CDR1 SNHLY and CDR2 FYNNEI. The CDR3 is 12 amino acids. Trimming pared 1 base from V and 10 bases from J, leaving 8 bases between. This CDR3 is CASSEDGPEQFF. As DNA, the CDR3 is TGTGCCAGCAGTGAAGACGGCCCGGAGCAGTTCTTC.

This clone was found many times. The chain employs TRBV16 and TRBJ1-4, with a weak D call TRBD1 (6 bases). There are 13 residues in the CDR3. Germline V CDR1 and CDR2: KGHSY, FQNENV. The ends were cut back, 2 bases at V and 10 bases at J, with 11 bases in the middle. Here the CDR3 reads CASSQHREGKLFF. In DNA, the CDR3 is TGTGCCAGCAGCCAACACAGGGAGGGAAAACTGTTTTTT. The full variable domain, with the rest looked up from reference TRBV16 and TRBJ1-4, is GEEVAQTPKHLVRGEGQKAKLYCAPIKGHSYVFWYQQVLKNEFKFLISFQNENVFDETGMPKERFSAKCLPNSPCSLEIQATKLEDSAVYFCASSQHREGKLFFGSGTQLSVL.

The J gene is TRBJ2-3, the V gene TRBV11-2; no firm D call. This CDR3 comprises 12 residues. Germline lookup yields CDR1 SGHAT and CDR2 FQNNGV. Trimming removed 5 bases at V and 9 bases at J, with 12 bases between. The CDR3 region is CASSEDRLTQYF. The DNA for the CDR3 is TGTGCCAGCAGCGAGGACCGCTTGACGCAGTATTTT.

This chain uses TRBV5-5 with TRBJ2-3, with D hard to call. Trimming removed 0 bases at V and 0 bases at J, with 5 bases between. Germline values: CDR1 SGHKS, CDR2 YYEKEE (reference sequence). The CDR3 totals 14 residues. The CDR3 coding sequence is TGTGCCAGCAGCTTGGATGCAAGCACAGATACGCAGTATTTT. This gives the protein CASSLDASTDTQYF.

V and J are TRBV28 and TRBJ2-3, with D tentatively TRBD2 (5 bases). Germline values: CDR1 MDHEN, CDR2 SYDVKM. Trimming left V 2 bases short and J 6 bases short, with 12 bases between. This CDR3 has 14 amino acids. The CDR3 DNA reads as TGTGCCAGCAGTTTAGGGCTGGGGAGCGATACGCAGTATTTT. This gives the protein CASSLGLGSDTQYF.

A remark on this clone: Other DNA variants within this sample encode the same CDR3. The chain joins TRBV29-1 to TRBJ2-3, with 8 positions matching TRBD2. The CDR3 runs 13 residues. V was pared by 4 bases and J by 2 bases, with 2 bases of the junction left unmatched. Germline loops: CDR1 SQVTM, CDR2 ANQGSEA. CDR3 in amino acids: CSVGGRLTDTQYF. In DNA, the CDR3 is TGCAGCGTTGGCGGGAGGCTCACAGATACGCAGTATTTT.

This clone was seen a few times. This chain connects TRBV27 to TRBJ1-4, with 9 bases fitting TRBD1. Germline values: CDR1 MNHEY, CDR2 SMNVEV (reference sequence). V was pared by 2 bases and J by 0 bases, with 10 bases of the junction left unmatched. The CDR3 extends over 19 amino acids. CDR3 sequence: CASSLHGTGRSATNEKLFF. In DNA form, the CDR3 reads TGTGCCAGCAGTTTACATGGGACAGGGAGGTCCGCAACTAATGAAAAACTGTTTTTT.